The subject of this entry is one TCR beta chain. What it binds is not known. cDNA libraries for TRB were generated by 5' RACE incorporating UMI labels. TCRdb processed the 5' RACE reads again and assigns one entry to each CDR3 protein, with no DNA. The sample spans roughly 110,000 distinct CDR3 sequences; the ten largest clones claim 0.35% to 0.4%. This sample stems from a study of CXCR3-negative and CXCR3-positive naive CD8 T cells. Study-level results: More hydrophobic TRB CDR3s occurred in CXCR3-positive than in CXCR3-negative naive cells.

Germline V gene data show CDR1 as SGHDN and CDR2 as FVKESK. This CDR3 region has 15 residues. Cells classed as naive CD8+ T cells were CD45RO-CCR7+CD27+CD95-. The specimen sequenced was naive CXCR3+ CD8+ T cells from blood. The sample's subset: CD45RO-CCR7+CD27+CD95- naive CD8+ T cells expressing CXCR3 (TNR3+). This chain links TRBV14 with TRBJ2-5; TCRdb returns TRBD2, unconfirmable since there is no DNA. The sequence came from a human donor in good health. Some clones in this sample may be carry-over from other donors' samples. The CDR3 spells CASSHWTSRQETQYF.